This T cell receptor (beta chain) came from a study of CD8 T cells in ankylosing spondylitis. Findings and limits, study-wide: A TCR beta motif made of about 8 highly homologous variants seemed typical of ankylosing spondylitis blood.

About this clonotype itself: Antigen unknown.

A single record per CDR3 protein comes from TCRdb applying MiXCR to the 5' RACE reads. The table includes about 700,000 distinct CDR3 sequences, 15% to 20% detected once. J was trimmed by 4 bases and V by 0 bases; bases with no gene match: 3. Germline V gives CDR1 MNHEY, CDR2 SVGAGI. The CDR3 spans 15 residues. The sequencing input was blood, either unsorted or a sorted T cell fraction (not recorded which). The rearrangement uses TRBV6-5 and TRBJ1-5, with 7 bases fitting TRBD1. This sequence originates from a male donor with ankylosing spondylitis. The CDR3: CASSYSRGQNQPQHF. The CDR3 region has the DNA TGTGCCAGCAGTTACTCCCGGGGACAGAATCAGCCCCAGCATTTT.